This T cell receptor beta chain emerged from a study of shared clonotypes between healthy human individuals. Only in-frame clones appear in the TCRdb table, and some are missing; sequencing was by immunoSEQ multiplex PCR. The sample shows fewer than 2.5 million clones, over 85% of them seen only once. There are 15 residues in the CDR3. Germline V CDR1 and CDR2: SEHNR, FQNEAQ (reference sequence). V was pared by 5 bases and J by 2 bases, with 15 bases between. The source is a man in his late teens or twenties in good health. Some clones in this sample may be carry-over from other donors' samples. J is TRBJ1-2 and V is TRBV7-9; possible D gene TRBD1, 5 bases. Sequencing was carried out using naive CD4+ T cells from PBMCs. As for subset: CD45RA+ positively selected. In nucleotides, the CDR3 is TGTGCCAGCAGCCCCCTCGGGGGGGACAACTATGGCTACACCTTC. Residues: CASSPLGGDNYGYTF.